These T cell receptor beta chains were read from a single sample in a study of response to subunit inactivated influenza vaccine. TCRdb itself ran the RT-PCR reads through MiXCR, one entry per CDR3 protein. The sample has hundreds of thousands of distinct CDR3 sequences, approximately 12% seen once. Material: PBMCs from blood, obtained on the day of vaccination. These TCRs come from a man between 50 and 59 years old who received an inactivated influenza vaccine. Both conserved end residues are part of each CDR3. Expanded clones get a size class; other rows say once, few or many, or leave the size out.

j_gene,len,abundance,v_gene,CDR3aa
TRBJ2-6,15,few,TRBV5-1,CASRRTGWGANVLTF
TRBJ1-1,14,many,TRBV6-2/TRBV6-3,CASTTRGVPPEAFF
TRBJ2-3,17,NA,TRBV28,CASSLELVRASTDTQYF
TRBJ2-3,20,few,TRBV2,CASNSFLSGTSGTSTDTQYF
TRBJ2-4,15,NA,TRBV10-2,CASSESPGGQNIQYF
TRBJ2-3,15,few,TRBV18,CASSPQGPTTDTQYF
TRBJ1-1,16,once,TRBV7-2,CASSLAGQGWNTEAFF
TRBJ2-1,16,NA,TRBV12-3/TRBV12-4,CASSSIAGVSYNEQFF
TRBJ2-1,15,many,TRBV5-1,CASSSGLAGFNEQFF
TRBJ2-2,20,few,TRBV3-1,CASSQESWGTPSGSPGELFF
TRBJ2-1,16,few,TRBV5-1,CASSQNPRQGYNEQFF
TRBJ2-5,14,NA,TRBV12-3/TRBV12-4,CASSSRRIQETQYF
TRBJ2-1,14,few,TRBV29-1,CSVRDRVSHNEQFF
TRBJ1-2,14,NA,TRBV7-9,CASSLFEGPSGYTF
TRBJ1-6,17,NA,TRBV19,CASSNGVPGTGNSPLHF
TRBJ1-1,11,NA,TRBV30,CAWSWSAEAFF
TRBJ2-3,15,NA,TRBV7-8,CSSSSDPGTKIKQYF
TRBJ2-1,16,NA,TRBV20-1,CSAGNRQANSYNEQFF
TRBJ2-5,15,few,TRBV6-1,CASIVLGGSLETQYF
TRBJ2-3,15,few,TRBV12-3/TRBV12-4,CASSPRGARVDTQYF
TRBJ2-7,14,NA,TRBV20-1,CSATGLADSYEQYF
TRBJ2-2,13,few,TRBV10-3,CAISIANTGELFF
TRBJ2-7,12,few,TRBV12-3/TRBV12-4,CASSGGVYEQYF
TRBJ1-5,11,NA,TRBV12-3/TRBV12-4,CASKLSGPQHF
TRBJ1-3,16,NA,TRBV20-1,CSARDSQGSSGNTIYF
TRBJ1-1,15,few,TRBV6-1,CASSKGDGSFSEAFF
TRBJ2-1,18,many,TRBV3-1,CASSQDRKIDRRYNEQFF
TRBJ2-3,12,NA,TRBV12-5,CASALSTDTQYF
TRBJ2-7,15,few,TRBV7-9,CASSLSTSGDYEQYF
TRBJ1-4,14,NA,TRBV11-2,CASSLTRGNEKLFF
TRBJ1-2,13,few,TRBV6-1,CASSLQGAYGYTF
TRBJ1-2,13,NA,TRBV11-2,CASSLGVSYGYTF
TRBJ2-1,19,few,TRBV15,CATSSYTHLLGGSYNEQFF
TRBJ2-3,18,NA,TRBV11-1,CASALPRGSGHGTDTQYF
TRBJ2-1,14,few,TRBV29-1,CSVGGTSAYNEQFF
TRBJ2-4,15,many,TRBV6-2/TRBV6-3,CASSYNSGTKNIQYF
TRBJ2-3,12,few,TRBV7-9,CASRGSSDTQYF
TRBJ1-2,17,few,TRBV6-1,CASRPGTTLSSNYGYTF
TRBJ1-1,13,few,TRBV30,CAWSVARNTEAFF
TRBJ2-7,14,many,TRBV6-2/TRBV6-3,CASSYGTGLYEQYF
TRBJ1-5,14,few,TRBV10-2,CASSPGRRNQPQHF